The 23 T cell receptor beta chains reported below all come from one sample, sequenced in a study of T-cell reconstitution after alpha-beta-depleted transplantation in children. Unique molecular identifiers were built into the TCRbeta library. TCRdb passed the PCR reads through MiXCR, listing each CDR3 protein once. The top ten clones hold less than 4.5% of a sample with about 610,000 distinct CDR3 sequences, about 10% of them seen once. The starting material was PBMCs from the stem cell graft donor, obtained from the stem cell graft. Receptors were obtained from a human donor who donated a stem cell graft to a child with acute myeloid leukemia.

This clonotype was recorded many times. The chain's CDR3 is CSVLEGETQYF. CDR3 coding DNA: TGCAGCGTTTTAGAGGGAGAGACCCAGTACTTC. The chain uses TRBV29-1 and TRBJ2-5, with a weak D call TRBD2 (5 bases). The germline gives CDR1 SQVTM, CDR2 ANQGSEA. The CDR3 is 11 residues long. With 5 bases removed from V and 4 bases from J, the gap between germline ends came to 8 bases.

This clonotype was seen more than once but under ten times. The chain uses TRBV20-1 and TRBJ2-3, with 10 nucleotides matching TRBD1. Germline V gene lookup returns CDR1 DFQATT and CDR2 SNEGSKA (reference sequence). Trimming cost V 5 bases and J 3 bases; bases outside gene matches: 5. This CDR3 comprises 14 residues. As DNA, the CDR3 is TGCAGTGCTCTAAAGGGACAGGGGACAGATACGCAGTATTTT. It is translated as CSALKGQGTDTQYF.

This chain joins TRBV20-1 and TRBJ1-4; 9 nucleotides line up with TRBD1. The germline gives CDR1 DFQATT, CDR2 SNEGSKA (reference sequence). The V gene end was trimmed by 0 bases and the J gene end by 6 bases; junction bases not matched to a gene: 5. This CDR3 is built from 15 residues. The CDR3 bases are TGCAGTGCTAGAGATCTGGACAGGGGTGATGAAAAACTGTTTTTT. Translating it yields CSARDLDRGDEKLFF.

This clonotype was detected a few times. The V and J genes are TRBV12-3 or TRBV12-4 and TRBJ1-1, with D perhaps matching TRBD1 (5 bases). V shed 6 bases and J shed 8 bases, with 16 bases lying between them. This CDR3 has 13 amino acids. The CDR3 DNA reads as TGTGCCAGCAGCCGGGACGGAGCGGGAGAAGCTTTCTTT. It specifies CASSRDGAGEAFF.

This clonotype was observed a few times. The gene calls are TRBV12-3 or TRBV12-4 and TRBJ1-1, with D possibly being TRBD1 (5 bases). The V gene lost 1 base and the J gene lost 1 base, with 13 bases spanning the gap. There are 16 residues in the CDR3. CDR3: CASSLGGGGGNTEAFF. DNA of the CDR3: TGTGCCAGCAGTTTAGGAGGAGGCGGGGGGAACACTGAAGCTTTCTTT.

This chain joins TRBV10-3 and TRBJ2-1; possibly TRBD2 for D (6 bases). CDR1 is ENHRY, CDR2 SYGVKD, per germline. The CDR3 runs to 15 residues. V shed 5 bases and J shed 2 bases, with 13 bases lying between them. CDR3 nucleotide sequence: TGTGCCATCAGTTTTAGCGGAGACACCTACAATGAGCAGTTCTTC. This encodes CAISFSGDTYNEQFF.

This rearrangement joins TRBV7-2 to TRBJ1-2; no clear D gene. The CDR3 has 13 amino acids. Germline assignment: CDR1 SGHTA and CDR2 FQGNSA. Trimming pared 1 base from V and 7 bases from J, leaving 10 bases between. The CDR3 protein is CASSLGSVLGYTF. CDR3 in DNA: TGTGCCAGCAGCTTAGGTAGCGTTCTTGGCTACACCTTC.

This clonotype was picked up many times. The chain uses TRBV5-1 and TRBJ2-5; 7 nucleotides line up with TRBD2. With V trimmed by 2 bases and J by 5 bases, 9 bases remained unmatched. The CDR3 sequence is 15 residues long. CDR1 is SGHRS, CDR2 YFSETQ, per germline. In DNA form, the CDR3 reads TGCGCCAGCAGCTTAGGTGGCGGGAGAGGCGAGACCCAGTACTTC. Residues: CASSLGGGRGETQYF.

The chain carries TRBV6-5 and TRBJ2-5; 10 bases align to TRBD2. The CDR3 totals 19 residues. V was pared by 3 bases and J by 0 bases, with 13 bases of the junction left unmatched. Germline V CDR1 and CDR2: MNHEY, SVGAGI. The CDR3 bases are TGTGCCAGCAGTTATCTATCGGGGGGGACTAGCGCTAACCAAGAGACCCAGTACTTC. The encoded protein is CASSYLSGGTSANQETQYF.

This clonotype was recorded a few times. The rearrangement links TRBV7-2 to TRBJ2-7, with 7 bases matching TRBD2. V was pared by 1 base and J by 0 bases, with 3 bases of the junction left unmatched. This CDR3 has 15 residues. The V gene's germline CDR1 is SGHTA and CDR2 FQGNSA. The CDR3 here is CASSLVRTSSYEQYF. CDR3 sequence (DNA): TGTGCCAGCAGCTTAGTTCGGACTAGCTCCTACGAGCAGTACTTC. Based on the CDR3 plus reference TRBV7-2 and TRBJ2-7, the full variable domain is GAGVSQSPSNKVTEKGKDVELRCDPISGHTALYWYRQSLGQGLEFLIYFQGNSAPDKSGLPSDRFSAERTGGSVSTLTIQRTQQEDSAVYLCASSLVRTSSYEQYFGPGTRLTVT.

The CDR3 coding sequence is TGCAGTGCTAGTCAAACAGCACCTCAAGAGACCCAGTACTTC. Residues: CSASQTAPQETQYF. This sequence joins TRBV20-1 and TRBJ2-5; D is undetermined. This CDR3 has 14 residues. Germline V lookup: CDR1 DFQATT, CDR2 SNEGSKA (reference sequence). The V end was cut by 3 bases, the J end by 2 bases, with 13 bases between.

The J gene is TRBJ2-7, the V gene TRBV5-1; the D gene is possibly TRBD2 (5 bases). The CDR3 runs to 14 residues. Trimming stripped 3 bases from V and 0 bases from J, with 10 bases between. Germline CDR1 SGHRS, CDR2 YFSETQ. The DNA of the CDR3 is TGCGCCAGCAGCTGGACTCTGGCCTCCTACGAGCAGTACTTC. Translating it yields CASSWTLASYEQYF.

The V gene is TRBV12-5, the J gene TRBJ2-3; D not certain. Trimming pared 4 bases from V and 6 bases from J, leaving 8 bases between. The CDR3 runs to 12 residues. CDR1 and CDR2 from the germline V gene are LGHNT and FRNRAP. The CDR3 loop is CASGYGLDTQYF. DNA of the CDR3: TGTGCTAGTGGTTACGGGCTGGATACGCAGTATTTT.

This clonotype was detected many times. The germline gene is not matched at one end of the junction; a read error may be the cause. This chain connects TRBV7-7 to TRBJ2-1; D may be TRBD1 (6 bases). Germline V CDR1 and CDR2: SSHAT, FNYEAQ (reference sequence). The CDR3 covers 13 residues. The CDR3 DNA sequence: TGTGCTAGCAGCGGCAGGGGTATCAATGAGCAGTTCTTC. Its translation: CASSGRGINEQFF.

The chain recombines TRBV28 with TRBJ1-4, with 8 positions matching TRBD1. In germline, CDR1 is MDHEN, CDR2 SYDVKM. V lost 6 bases and J lost 7; bases outside the gene matches: 13. The CDR3 loop spans 16 amino acids. The CDR3 here is CASSSSPTGGVEKLFF. The CDR3 DNA is TGTGCCAGCAGCTCCAGCCCAACAGGGGGAGTTGAAAAACTGTTTTTT. The complete variable domain, with remaining parts taken from reference TRBV28 and TRBJ1-4, reads DVKVTQSSRYLVKRTGEKVFLECVQDMDHENMFWYRQDPGLGLRLIYFSYDVKMKEKGDIPEGYSVSREKKERFSLILESASTNQTSMYLCASSSSPTGGVEKLFFGSGTQLSVL.

CDR3 in amino acids: CSAMMGLADYNEQFF. CDR3 bases: TGCAGTGCTATGATGGGACTAGCGGATTACAATGAGCAGTTCTTC. The V call is TRBV20-1, the J call TRBJ2-1; 11 bases fit TRBD2. The V gene end was trimmed by 4 bases and the J gene end by 4 bases; junction bases not matched to a gene: 6. This CDR3 has 15 amino acids. CDR1 DFQATT and CDR2 SNEGSKA come from the germline V gene (reference sequence).

This clonotype was seen repeatedly, ten times or more. This rearrangement joins TRBV2 to TRBJ2-2; a weak D match, TRBD2 (5 bases). This CDR3 is built from 15 residues. Germline V lookup: CDR1 SNHLY, CDR2 FYNNEI. Trimming cost V 3 bases and J 6 bases, with 14 bases left between them. The CDR3 reads CASSDLRGRAGELFF. The CDR3 nucleotides are TGTGCCAGCAGTGACCTTAGAGGGCGGGCCGGGGAGCTGTTTTTT. Full variable domain (outside the CDR3, taken from reference TRBV2 and TRBJ2-2): EPEVTQTPSHQVTQMGQEVILRCVPISNHLYFYWYRQILGQKVEFLVSFYNNEISEKSEIFDDQFSVERPDGSNFTLKIRSTKLEDSAMYFCASSDLRGRAGELFFGEGSRLTVL.

This clonotype was seen a handful of times. V is TRBV28 and J is TRBJ1-2; no clear D gene. Germline V gives CDR1 MDHEN, CDR2 SYDVKM. The CDR3 contains 15 residues. Trimming removed 2 bases from V and 2 bases from J, with 12 bases in between. CDR3 amino acids: CASSLGGGVNYGYTF. CDR3 in DNA: TGTGCCAGCAGTTTAGGAGGTGGCGTCAACTATGGCTACACCTTC.

The chain recombines TRBV6-2 or TRBV6-3 with TRBJ1-1; 7 positions match TRBD1. The J segment lost 5 bases and the V segment lost 8 bases, leaving 11 bases of the junction unmatched. This CDR3 spans 14 amino acids. Germline V lookup: CDR1 MNHEY, CDR2 SVGEGT. The CDR3 loop is CASGEYRGGTEAFF. The CDR3, as DNA: TGTGCCAGCGGAGAATACAGGGGTGGGACTGAAGCTTTCTTT.

This clonotype has just a few counts. This chain connects TRBV6-5 to TRBJ2-1, with no clear D. Germline CDR1 reads MNHEY; CDR2 reads SVGAGI. V lost 6 bases and J lost 8, with 17 bases in between. This CDR3 is built from 14 residues. The CDR3 here is CASRYDPSRDEQFF. The CDR3 DNA follows: TGTGCCAGCAGATACGACCCCAGTAGGGATGAGCAGTTCTTC.

The chain links TRBV24-1 to TRBJ2-7, with D perhaps matching TRBD2 (6 bases). This CDR3 has 15 residues. V was shortened by 4 bases and J by 6 bases, with 18 bases between the two germline ends. Germline CDR1 reads KGHDR; CDR2 reads SFDVKD. CDR3 region: CATSDSALGGSEQYF. Written as DNA, the CDR3 is TGTGCCACCAGTGACTCAGCCTTGGGGGGTAGCGAGCAGTACTTC.

This clonotype was seen a handful of times. The gene calls are TRBV30 and TRBJ2-3; D uncertain. CDR3 length equals 15 residues. Germline loops: CDR1 GTSNPN, CDR2 SVGIG (reference sequence). V was pared by 3 bases and J by 2 bases, with 15 bases between. CDR3 residues: CAWRLSRTHTDTQYF. CDR3 DNA: TGTGCCTGGAGGCTGAGCCGCACGCACACAGATACGCAGTATTTT.

J is TRBJ2-1 and V is TRBV2; a possible D gene is TRBD2 (5 bases). CDR1 is SNHLY and CDR2 is FYNNEI in the germline V gene. V was trimmed by 2 bases and J by 0 bases, leaving 14 bases between them. CDR3 size: 17 residues. CDR3 sequence reads: CASSELAEQSSYNEQFF. In DNA form, the CDR3 reads TGTGCCAGCAGTGAACTAGCCGAACAGAGCTCCTACAATGAGCAGTTCTTC.